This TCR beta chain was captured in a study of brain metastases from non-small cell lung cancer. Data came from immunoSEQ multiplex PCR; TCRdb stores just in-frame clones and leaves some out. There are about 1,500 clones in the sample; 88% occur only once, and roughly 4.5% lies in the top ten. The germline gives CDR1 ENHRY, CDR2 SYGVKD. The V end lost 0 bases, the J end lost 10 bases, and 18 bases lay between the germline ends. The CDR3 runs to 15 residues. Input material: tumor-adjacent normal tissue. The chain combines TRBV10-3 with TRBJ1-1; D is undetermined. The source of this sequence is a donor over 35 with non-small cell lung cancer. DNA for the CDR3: TGTGCCATCAGTGAGTCGACTCTACAGCGGGGTCTAGCTTTCTTT. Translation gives CAISESTLQRGLAFF.